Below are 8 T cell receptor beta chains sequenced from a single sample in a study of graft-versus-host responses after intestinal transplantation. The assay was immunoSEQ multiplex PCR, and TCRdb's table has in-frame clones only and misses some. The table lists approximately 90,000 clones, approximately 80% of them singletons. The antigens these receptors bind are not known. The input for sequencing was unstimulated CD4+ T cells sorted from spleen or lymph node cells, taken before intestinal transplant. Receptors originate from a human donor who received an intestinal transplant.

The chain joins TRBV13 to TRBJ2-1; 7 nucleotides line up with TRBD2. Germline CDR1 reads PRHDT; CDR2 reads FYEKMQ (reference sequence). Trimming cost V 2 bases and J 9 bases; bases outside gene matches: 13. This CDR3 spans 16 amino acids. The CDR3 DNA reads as TGTGCCAGCAGCTTAATGGGACTACTGAGGAGCGGTGAGCAGTTCTTC. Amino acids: CASSLMGLLRSGEQFF. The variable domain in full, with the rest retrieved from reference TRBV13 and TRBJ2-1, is AAGVIQSPRHLIKEKRETATLKCYPIPRHDTVYWYQQGPGQDPQFLISFYEKMQSDKGSIPDRFSAQQFSDYHSELNMSSLELGDSALYFCASSLMGLLRSGEQFFGPGTRLTVL.

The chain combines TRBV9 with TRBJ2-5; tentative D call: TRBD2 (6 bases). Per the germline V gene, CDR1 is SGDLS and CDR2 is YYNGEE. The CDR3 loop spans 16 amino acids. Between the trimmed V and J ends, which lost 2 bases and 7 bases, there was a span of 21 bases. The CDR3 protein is CASSVGGSPLRGTQYF. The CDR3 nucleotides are TGTGCCAGCAGCGTCGGGGGTTCTCCGCTCCGGGGGACCCAGTACTTC. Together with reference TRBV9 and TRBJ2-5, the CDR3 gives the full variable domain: DSGVTQTPKHLITATGQRVTLRCSPRSGDLSVYWYQQSLDQGLQFLIQYYNGEERAKGNILERFSAQQFPDLHSELNLSSLELGDSALYFCASSVGGSPLRGTQYFGPGTRLLVL.

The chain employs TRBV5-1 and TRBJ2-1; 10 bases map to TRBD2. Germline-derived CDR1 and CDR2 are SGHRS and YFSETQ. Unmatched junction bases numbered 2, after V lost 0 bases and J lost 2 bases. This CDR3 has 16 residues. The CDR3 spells CASSLGLAGAYNEQFF. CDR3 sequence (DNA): TGCGCCAGCAGCTTGGGCCTAGCGGGGGCCTACAATGAGCAGTTCTTC.

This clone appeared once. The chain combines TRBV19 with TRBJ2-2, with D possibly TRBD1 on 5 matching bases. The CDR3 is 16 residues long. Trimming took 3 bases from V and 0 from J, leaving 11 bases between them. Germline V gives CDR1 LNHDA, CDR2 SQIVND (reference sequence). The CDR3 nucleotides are TGTGCCAGTAGTATGCGCAGGGCAGCGAACACCGGGGAGCTGTTTTTT. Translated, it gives CASSMRRAANTGELFF.

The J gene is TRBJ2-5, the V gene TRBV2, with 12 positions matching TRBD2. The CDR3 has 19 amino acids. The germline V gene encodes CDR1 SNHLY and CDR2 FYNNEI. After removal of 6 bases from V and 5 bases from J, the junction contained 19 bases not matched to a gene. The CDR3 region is CASSPSPGLAGGRDETQYF. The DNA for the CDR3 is TGTGCCAGCAGCCCGTCCCCTGGGCTAGCGGGGGGGCGGGATGAGACCCAGTACTTC.

CDR3 in DNA: TGTGCCAGCTCACCACCGGGCCACTATGGCTACACCTTC. Protein sequence: CASSPPGHYGYTF. The J gene is TRBJ1-2, the V gene TRBV18; D is unresolved. CDR1 is KGHSH and CDR2 is LQKENI in the germline V gene. Trimming cost V 0 bases and J 3 bases, with 5 bases left between them. The CDR3 spans 13 residues.

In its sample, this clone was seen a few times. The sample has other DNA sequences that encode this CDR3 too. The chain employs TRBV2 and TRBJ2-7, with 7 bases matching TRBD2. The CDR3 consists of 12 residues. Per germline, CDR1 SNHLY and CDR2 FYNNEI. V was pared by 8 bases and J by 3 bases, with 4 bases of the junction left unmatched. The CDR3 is CASGPGGYEQYF. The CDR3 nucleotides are TGTGCCAGCGGGCCGGGGGGCTACGAGCAGTACTTC.

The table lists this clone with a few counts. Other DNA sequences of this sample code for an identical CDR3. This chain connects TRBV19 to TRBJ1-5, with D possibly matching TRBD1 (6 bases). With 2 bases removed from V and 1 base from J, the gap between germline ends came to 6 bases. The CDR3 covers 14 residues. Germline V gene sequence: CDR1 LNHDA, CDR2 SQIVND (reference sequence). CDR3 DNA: TGTGCCAGTAGTATAACAGGGAGCAATCAGCCCCAGCATTTT. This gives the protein CASSITGSNQPQHF.